This T cell receptor beta chain comes out of a study of blood T cell repertoires in COVID-19. About the study: Samples came from the United States, Italy and Spain, spanning acute and convalescent COVID-19. From T cells, B-cell-depleted T cells, or PBMCs came the material, which was cDNA or gDNA.

This CDR3 spans 15 amino acids. V lost 6 bases to trimming and J lost 0 bases, with 12 bases between them. Germline CDR1 reads MNHEY; CDR2 reads SVGEGT. Per the original methods: Scientists estimated how many nucleated cells there were by amplifying reference gene primers. TCRdb's copy holds only in-frame clones and misses some; the assay was immunoSEQ multiplex PCR. From that table come the V and J calls and clone size; the DNA was used to work out D and trimming. The sample includes 150,000 to 160,000 clones, less than 95% seen only once; the top ten take 0.5% to 0.55%. V and J are TRBV6-2 or TRBV6-3 and TRBJ2-1; D possibly corresponds to TRBD2 (5 bases). The material sequenced was peripheral blood. This TCR came from a man aged 50-60 years with acute or convalescent COVID-19. The CDR3: CASSPSGSSYNEQFF. The CDR3, as DNA: TGTGCCAGCAGCCCCAGCGGAAGCTCCTACAATGAGCAGTTCTTC.